This T cell receptor (beta chain) was identified during a study of Ad26.COV2.S vaccination and SARS-CoV-2 variants. Study-wide background: Donor allocation was to the COV1001 Ad26.COV2.S trial arm.

Using immunoSEQ multiplex PCR, the repertoire was profiled, and TCRdb retains in-frame clones only, with some absent. The repertoire holds about 370,000 clones, with approximately 86% as singletons. Worth noting for this clone: Its antigen remains unknown.

This CDR3 comprises 15 residues. V was trimmed by 7 bases and J by 0 bases, leaving 15 bases between them. Germline CDR1 reads SEHNR; CDR2 reads FQNEAQ (reference sequence). Noted treatment: around 19 received Ad26.COV2.S at low or high dose, single or two shots; about 5 received placebo; per-sample allocation not given. Sampling occurred on day 63 after the first vaccine or placebo injection. General observations from the study: People who got the vaccine had more spike-specific TCR breadth than people who got placebo.

Sequencing used peripheral blood, obtained in a trial of Ad26.COV2.S vaccine versus placebo. This rearrangement joins TRBV7-9 to TRBJ1-2; D is ambiguous. This TCR derives from a person aged 18 to 59 who received the Ad26.COV2.S COVID-19 vaccine or a placebo. The CDR3 sequence is CASTQAGFTNYGYTF. CDR3 nucleotide sequence: TGTGCCAGCACCCAAGCGGGGTTTACTAACTATGGCTACACCTTC. Supplemented by reference TRBV7-9 and TRBJ1-2, the full variable domain reads DTGVSQNPRHKITKRGQNVTFRCDPISEHNRLYWYRQTLGQGPEFLTYFQNEAQLEKSRLLSDRFSAERPKGSFSTLEIQRTEQGDSAMYLCASTQAGFTNYGYTFGSGTRLTVV.